This is a list of T cell receptor beta chains from one sample in a study of regulatory T cells in long-lasting Graves disease. TCRdb recomputed calls from the multiplex PCR reads with MiXCR, one row per CDR3 protein. The sample has about 470,000 distinct CDR3 sequences; about a fifth are singletons. Sequencing was performed on peripheral blood mononuclear cells (PBMCs), taken when the disease was refractory, from a patient treated with antithyroid drugs. Source of these receptors: a female donor with Graves disease. Both conserved end residues are part of each CDR3. The D gene is left open where the match is weak. Only some rows state a clone size, as once, few, many or a class for expanded clones.

j_call d_call v_call clone_size cdr3_aa cdr3_nt
TRBJ2-6 - TRBV12-3/TRBV12-4 many CASSVPLTASGANVLTF TGTGCCAGCAGCGTACCCTTGACAGCGTCTGGGGCCAACGTCCTGACTTTC
TRBJ1-4 TRBD1 TRBV19 many CASSITGQRHEKLFF TGTGCCAGTAGTATTACGGGACAGAGACATGAAAAACTGTTTTTT
TRBJ2-4 - TRBV24-1 - CATSDLWDMGKNIQYF TGTGCCACCAGTGATTTATGGGACATGGGAAAAAACATTCAGTACTTC
TRBJ1-2 - TRBV19 - CASSATGGGYTF TGTGCCAGTAGTGCCACCGGTGGAGGCTACACCTTC
TRBJ2-3 - TRBV11-2 - CASSFGGPSTDTQYF TGTGCCAGCAGCTTCGGAGGGCCTAGCACAGATACGCAGTATTTT
TRBJ2-7 TRBD1 TRBV28 few CASKEQGTYEQYF TGTGCCAGCAAGGAACAGGGGACCTACGAGCAGTACTTC
TRBJ1-1 TRBD1 TRBV5-1 - CASSADYRGLSTEAFF TGCGCCAGCAGCGCGGACTACAGGGGGCTGAGCACTGAAGCTTTCTTT
TRBJ1-4 - TRBV20-1 - CSARASAATNEKLFF TGCAGTGCTAGAGCATCGGCGGCAACTAATGAAAAACTGTTTTTT
TRBJ2-7 - TRBV9 many CASSVGDSPSYEQYF TGTGCCAGCAGCGTCGGAGATTCCCCCTCCTACGAGCAGTACTTC
TRBJ2-7 TRBD1 TRBV5-5 few CASRLGQDLASYEQYF TGTGCCAGCAGGCTTGGACAGGACCTAGCCTCCTACGAGCAGTACTTC
TRBJ1-4 - TRBV4-1 - CASSQDGREWRLFF TGCGCCAGCAGCCAAGATGGAAGAGAATGGCGACTGTTTTTT
TRBJ2-5 - TRBV7-8 many CASSLERPSETQYF TGTGCCAGCAGCTTAGAACGCCCCTCGGAGACCCAGTACTTC
TRBJ1-5 TRBD1 TRBV20-1 - CSARQINRGPPQHF TGCAGTGCTAGACAAATCAACAGGGGCCCGCCCCAGCATTTT
TRBJ2-7 - TRBV7-2 few CASSFQTYEQYF TGTGCCAGCAGCTTCCAGACCTACGAACAGTACTTC
TRBJ2-2 - TRBV12-3/TRBV12-4 many CASSFVGTNTGELFF TGTGCCAGCAGTTTCGTGGGGACGAACACCGGGGAGCTGTTTTTT
TRBJ1-2 - TRBV4-1 - CASRYTGASNYGYTF TGCGCCAGCAGATACACAGGAGCTTCTAACTATGGCTACACCTTC
TRBJ1-5 - TRBV28 many CASRRSYSGMGQPQHF TGTGCCAGCCGCAGATCTTATAGCGGGATGGGTCAGCCCCAGCATTTT
TRBJ2-2 - TRBV7-6 - CASSLEVGGVTETGELFF TGTGCCAGCAGCTTAGAAGTCGGCGGGGTGACGGAAACCGGGGAGCTGTTTTTT
TRBJ1-2 TRBD1 TRBV29-1 - CSVETGQGGYGYTF TGCAGCGTTGAAACAGGACAGGGCGGCTATGGCTACACCTTC
TRBJ2-5 TRBD2 TRBV7-9 few CASMRTSAQETQYF TGTGCCAGCATGCGGACTAGCGCACAAGAGACCCAGTACTTC
TRBJ1-1 - TRBV7-2 many CASSPPNGWNTEAFF TGCGCCAGCAGCCCCCCAAATGGTTGGAACACTGAAGCTTTCTTT
TRBJ2-5 - TRBV6-5 few CASSYQRGTGQETQYF TGTGCCAGCAGTTACCAGCGAGGGACGGGCCAAGAGACCCAGTACTTC
TRBJ2-1 - TRBV6-2/TRBV6-3 - CASSTKRGYSYNEQFF TGTGCCAGCAGTACGAAACGCGGGTACTCCTACAATGAGCAGTTCTTC
TRBJ1-1 TRBD1 TRBV14 - CASSQFQGAWGTEAFF TGTGCCAGCAGCCAATTCCAGGGGGCATGGGGGACTGAAGCTTTCTTT
TRBJ1-6 TRBD1 TRBV2 many CASSMGQGVSPLHF TGTGCCAGCAGTATGGGACAGGGGGTATCACCCCTCCACTTT
TRBJ1-1 - TRBV28 many CASSLWGSKAFF TGTGCCAGCAGTTTGTGGGGGAGTAAAGCTTTCTTT
TRBJ2-7 - TRBV20-1 - CSARVGGREQYF TGCAGTGCTAGAGTGGGGGGGCGCGAGCAGTACTTC
TRBJ2-6 - TRBV19 few CASSDPGTGANVLTF TGTGCCAGTAGTGATCCGGGGACCGGGGCCAACGTCCTGACTTTC
TRBJ2-7 - TRBV4-2 few CASSQDNSRIGEQYF TGTGCCAGCAGCCAAGATAATAGCAGAATAGGCGAGCAGTACTTC
TRBJ2-2 - TRBV5-1 - CASSLTITENTGELFF TGCGCCAGCAGCTTAACAATTACGGAGAACACCGGGGAGCTGTTTTTT
TRBJ1-4 - TRBV4-1 few CASSLGGLTTNEKLFF TGCGCCAGCAGCCTGGGGGGCCTTACAACTAATGAAAAACTGTTTTTT
TRBJ2-2 - TRBV28 few CASSNLRYPDTGELFF TGTGCCAGCAGTAACCTCAGGTATCCGGACACCGGGGAGCTGTTTTTT
TRBJ1-2 - TRBV28 - CASMAGTNYGYTF TGTGCCAGCATGGCAGGGACTAACTATGGCTACACCTTC
TRBJ2-3 - TRBV14 - CASSHQRYWGTDTQYF TGTGCCAGCAGCCACCAACGCTACTGGGGGACCGATACGCAGTATTTT
TRBJ1-3 - TRBV30 - CAWSPGTAGNTIYF TGTGCCTGGTCTCCCGGCACAGCTGGAAACACCATATATTTT
TRBJ2-5 TRBD2 TRBV7-2 many CASSQAMTSGRAETQYF TGTGCCAGCAGCCAGGCTATGACTAGCGGGAGGGCAGAGACCCAGTACTTC
TRBJ1-1 TRBD1 TRBV19 many CASSSHRTGGTEAFF TGTGCCAGTAGTTCCCACAGGACAGGGGGAACTGAAGCTTTCTTT
TRBJ2-3 - TRBV2 - CASKVTFGRGTDTQYF TGTGCCAGCAAGGTCACTTTTGGACGGGGCACAGATACGCAGTATTTT
TRBJ2-7 TRBD2 TRBV27 - CASRLAGGIDEQYF TGTGCCAGCAGGCTAGCGGGAGGGATCGACGAGCAGTACTTC
TRBJ2-5 TRBD2 TRBV3-1 few CASSQGTSGGETQYF TGTGCCAGCAGCCAAGGGACTAGCGGGGGTGAGACCCAGTACTTC
TRBJ1-1 - TRBV12-3/TRBV12-4 many CASRRWLSTEAFF TGTGCCAGCCGACGGTGGTTGAGCACTGAAGCTTTCTTT
TRBJ2-7 - TRBV7-9 many CASSLVGQGYEQYF TGTGCCAGCAGCTTAGTAGGGCAGGGGTACGAGCAGTACTTC
TRBJ1-4 - TRBV29-1 - CSVAQPGEKLFF TGCAGCGTTGCTCAGCCCGGCGAAAAACTGTTTTTT
TRBJ1-5 - TRBV5-6 - CASSLGGWVVQPQHF TGTGCCAGCAGCTTAGGAGGGTGGGTCGTTCAGCCCCAGCATTTT
TRBJ1-3 - TRBV28 many CASTQGNTIYF TGTGCCAGCACTCAAGGAAACACCATATATTTT
TRBJ2-5 - TRBV5-4 few CACWQGGEETQYF TGTGCCTGTTGGCAGGGAGGAGAAGAGACCCAGTACTTC
TRBJ2-5 - TRBV2 many CASSEREQETQYF TGTGCCAGCAGTGAACGGGAGCAAGAGACCCAGTACTTC
TRBJ1-1 - TRBV6-1 - CASSLTADTEAFF TGTGCCAGCAGTCTCACAGCCGACACTGAAGCTTTCTTT
TRBJ1-1 - TRBV5-1 - CASSLVAGTEAFF TGCGCCAGCAGCTTGGTAGCAGGGACTGAAGCTTTCTTT
TRBJ1-5 - TRBV9 - CANSMHEGEDNQPQHF TGTGCCAACAGCATGCATGAGGGGGAGGACAATCAGCCCCAGCATTTT
TRBJ2-4 TRBD2 TRBV5-1 - CASSLYSGLAGRKNIQYF TGCGCCAGCAGCTTGTACTCGGGACTAGCGGGACGAAAAAACATTCAGTACTTC
TRBJ2-7 TRBD2 TRBV27 few CASVRTSGSIGVAEQYF TGTGCCAGCGTTCGTACTAGCGGGAGTATTGGCGTGGCCGAGCAGTACTTC
TRBJ1-2 - TRBV28 many CASSSQPGQINYGYTF TGTGCCAGCAGTTCACAACCCGGACAGATTAACTATGGCTACACCTTC
TRBJ1-2 - TRBV19 - CASTYSDDKGRYGYTF TGTGCCAGCACTTACTCAGACGACAAGGGTCGGTATGGCTACACCTTC
TRBJ1-6 - TRBV3-1 - CASSRKGDSPLHF TGTGCCAGCAGCCGAAAGGGCGATTCACCCCTCCACTTT
TRBJ2-5 TRBD2 TRBV7-2 many CASSLSAILGGRTQYF TGTGCCAGCAGCCTTTCCGCGATTCTGGGCGGGAGGACCCAGTACTTC
TRBJ1-1 TRBD1 TRBV29-1 many CSVTTMDRGVWGEAFF TGCAGCGTTACGACCATGGACAGGGGGGTGTGGGGTGAAGCTTTCTTT
TRBJ2-7 - TRBV20-1 many CSASTVSYEQYF TGCAGTGCTAGCACAGTTTCCTACGAGCAGTACTTC